Below are 22 T cell receptor beta chains sequenced from a single sample in a study of T cell repertoires in cytomegalovirus infection. TCRdb independently ran MiXCR on the reads; one entry per CDR3 protein. This sample has hundreds of thousands of distinct CDR3 sequences, with around 24% found just once. Input material: CD8+ T cells from PBMCs. Source of these receptors: a human donor in good health (CMV status not recorded). Some clones in this sample may be carry-over from other donors' samples.

The V and J genes are TRBV5-5 and TRBJ2-1; TRBD2 matches at 9 bases. The CDR3 is made up of 15 amino acids. Trimming at V came to 4 bases and at J to 2 bases, leaving 4 bases not matched to a gene. Germline CDR1 reads SGHKS; CDR2 reads YYEKEE (reference sequence). The chain's CDR3 is CASSPGLATYNEQFF. The CDR3, as DNA: TGTGCCAGCAGCCCGGGACTAGCAACCTACAATGAGCAGTTCTTC.

The gene calls are TRBV12-3 or TRBV12-4 and TRBJ2-1, with D maybe TRBD2 (5 bases). V was pared by 5 bases and J by 8 bases, with 13 bases between. This CDR3 spans 13 amino acids. This chain's CDR3 is CASSGEWQDEQFF. CDR3 DNA sequence: TGTGCCAGCAGTGGGGAGTGGCAGGATGAGCAGTTCTTC.

Concerning this clonotype: The junction and the germline gene differ at one end; a read error may be behind it. This chain connects TRBV12-3 or TRBV12-4 to TRBJ1-2; D is ambiguous. The CDR3 runs 15 residues. DNA of the CDR3: TGTGCCAACAGTTCATCTGCGAGCCTGTACTATGGCTACACCTTC. Encoded protein: CANSSSASLYYGYTF.

This clonotype was recorded a few times. CDR3 sequence reads: CAIKDWQGLPYEQYF. The CDR3 DNA reads as TGTGCCATCAAAGACTGGCAGGGATTACCCTACGAGCAGTACTTC. This sequence joins TRBV7-9 and TRBJ2-7; tentative D call: TRBD1 (5 bases). The length of the CDR3 is 15 residues. CDR1 is SEHNR, CDR2 FQNEAQ, per germline (reference sequence). V lost 10 bases and J lost 2, with 21 bases in between.

J is TRBJ2-5 and V is TRBV10-3, with D uncertain. Per the germline V gene, CDR1 is ENHRY and CDR2 is SYGVKD. CDR3 length equals 13 residues. The ends were cut back, 3 bases at V and 0 bases at J, with 5 bases in the middle. The CDR3 reads CAISEDYQETQYF. As DNA, the CDR3 is TGTGCCATCAGTGAAGACTACCAAGAGACCCAGTACTTC.

The V gene is TRBV6-6, the J gene TRBJ1-5, with D unclear. The CDR3 contains 14 residues. The germline CDR1 and CDR2 sequences are MNHNY and SVGAGI (reference sequence). Trimming took off 0 bases at V and 10 bases at J, with 13 bases between the two ends. For the CDR3, the DNA is TGTGCCAGCAGTTACTCGTCCGAACTAGGACCCCAGCATTTT. Its protein is CASSYSSELGPQHF.

This clonotype has just a few counts. This chain uses TRBV3-1 with TRBJ2-1, with D unclear. Germline V gene sequence: CDR1 LGHDT, CDR2 YNNKEL (reference sequence). The CDR3 loop spans 14 amino acids. V lost 2 bases and J lost 1, with 6 bases in between. Written as DNA, the CDR3 is TGTGCCAGCAGCCAACCTAGTTCCTACAATGAGCAGTTCTTC. As protein: CASSQPSSYNEQFF.

The chain employs TRBV14 and TRBJ2-7; unclear D gene. The CDR3 totals 14 residues. Germline V gene data show CDR1 as SGHDN and CDR2 as FVKESK. V dropped 0 bases and J dropped 3 bases, with 9 bases sitting between them. The CDR3 nucleotides are TGTGCCAGCAGCCAAGAGGGCACCCTCTACGAGCAGTACTTC. It yields the protein CASSQEGTLYEQYF.

This clonotype has a count of ten or more. V usage is TRBV12-3 or TRBV12-4 and J usage is TRBJ2-1; D call uncertain. The CDR3 is 13 residues long. Trimming took 5 bases from V and 10 from J, leaving 15 bases between them. The CDR3 nucleotides are TGTGCCAGCAGTGCCCTCTTTACGGGCGAGCAGTTCTTC. Amino acids: CASSALFTGEQFF.

The chain is built from TRBV29-1 and TRBJ2-3; D is perhaps TRBD2 (6 bases). CDR1 SQVTM and CDR2 ANQGSEA come from the germline V gene. CDR3 length: 17 amino acids. V gave up 0 bases and J gave up 5 bases, with 21 bases separating them. CDR3 DNA sequence: TGCAGCGTTGAAGATCCGCCTGTGGGCGGGGTGCTAGATACGCAGTATTTT. Protein sequence: CSVEDPPVGGVLDTQYF.

The chain couples TRBV6-5 to TRBJ2-1, with 11 bases identical to TRBD2. Germline loops: CDR1 MNHEY, CDR2 SVGAGI. After removal of 2 bases from V and 8 bases from J, the junction contained 14 bases not matched to a gene. The CDR3 is 18 amino acids. For the CDR3, the DNA is TGTGCCAGCAGTTACGGGCTAGCGGGGGGCTACGCGCGGGATGAGCAGTTCTTC. This translates into CASSYGLAGGYARDEQFF.

A word on this clonotype: A much larger clone lies a single base off, so this may be a read error. The chain uses TRBV7-6 and TRBJ2-5; perhaps TRBD2 as D (6 bases). The CDR3 runs 14 residues. Germline V CDR1 and CDR2: SGHVS, FNYEAQ. DNA of the CDR3: TGTGCCAGCTGCTTAGGTTGGGGGGAAGAGACCCAGTACTTC. Encoded protein: CASCLGWGEETQYF.

The chain uses TRBV6-6 and TRBJ2-1; 10 bases are a match to TRBD1. V was pared by 5 bases and J by 3 bases, with 4 bases of the junction left unmatched. CDR1 MNHNY and CDR2 SVGAGI come from the germline V gene (reference sequence). There are 15 residues in the CDR3. This CDR3 reads CASSPTGGFYNEQFF. Written as DNA, the CDR3 is TGTGCCAGCAGTCCGACAGGGGGCTTCTACAATGAGCAGTTCTTC.

This clonotype came up many times. The chain joins TRBV29-1 to TRBJ1-1, with TRBD1 as a possible D gene (5 bases). Germline V lookup: CDR1 SQVTM, CDR2 ANQGSEA. This CDR3 contains 13 residues. V was pared by 3 bases and J by 3 bases, with 11 bases between. The CDR3 loop reads CSVESGSDTEAFF. The CDR3 DNA reads TGCAGCGTTGAGTCAGGGTCGGACACTGAAGCTTTCTTT.

This chain uses TRBV2 with TRBJ1-5; tentative D call: TRBD1 (5 bases). This CDR3 comprises 15 residues. V was shortened by 4 bases and J by 0 bases, with 10 bases between the two germline ends. Germline loops: CDR1 SNHLY, CDR2 FYNNEI. CDR3 in amino acids: CASSAGGYSNQPQHF. DNA for the CDR3: TGTGCCAGCAGTGCGGGGGGGTATAGCAATCAGCCCCAGCATTTT.

As concerns this clonotype: The junction departs from germline at one end; a sequencing error may be responsible. V is TRBV28 and J is TRBJ2-3; D may match TRBD1 or TRBD2 (5 bases each). CDR1 is MDHEN and CDR2 is SYDVKM in the germline V gene. This CDR3 contains 16 residues. CDR3 DNA: TGTGTCAGCAGTTTTTTCGGGACCAAGATGGCAGATACGCAGTATTTT. It translates to CVSSFFGTKMADTQYF.

As concerns this clonotype: With a much larger clone just one base away, this may be a read error. The chain carries TRBV27 and TRBJ1-2, with 7 bases lining up with TRBD1. The CDR3 spans 13 residues. Per the germline V gene, CDR1 is MNHEY and CDR2 is SMNVEV (reference sequence). CDR3 sequence: CASRDSPNYDYTF. Written as DNA, the CDR3 is TGTGCCAGCCGGGACAGTCCTAACTATGACTACACCTTC.

The chain recombines TRBV7-6 with TRBJ2-1; D tentatively fits TRBD1 or TRBD2 (5 bases each). The CDR3 runs to 14 residues. In germline, CDR1 is SGHVS, CDR2 FNYEAQ. V gave up 7 bases and J gave up 6 bases, with 16 bases separating them. The CDR3 loop is CASKDFGTFNEQFF. Here the CDR3 DNA reads TGTGCCAGCAAGGATTTTGGGACCTTCAATGAGCAGTTCTTC.

On this clonotype: The junction shows a germline mismatch at one end, possibly a read error. V and J are TRBV20-1 and TRBJ2-1; weak D call: TRBD1 (5 bases). The CDR3 totals 14 residues. CDR1 is DFQATT and CDR2 is SNEGSKA in the germline V gene (reference sequence). CDR3 residues: CGARDSDSYNEQFF. The CDR3 bases are TGCGGTGCTAGAGACAGCGACTCCTACAATGAGCAGTTCTTC.

In regard to this clonotype: A read error may produce the germline difference seen at one junction end. This chain uses TRBV6-8 with TRBJ1-5, with D uncertain. The CDR3 extends over 14 amino acids. CDR1 and CDR2 from the germline V gene are MNHGY and SAAAGT. Here the CDR3 reads CANSYSGSNQPQHF. DNA for the CDR3: TGTGCCAACAGTTACTCGGGCAGCAATCAGCCCCAGCATTTT.

To note about this clonotype: This sequence may be a read error, since a much larger clone differs from it by one base. V and J are TRBV7-8 and TRBJ2-5; 8 nucleotides align to TRBD2. Germline lookup yields CDR1 SGHVS and CDR2 FQNEAQ. This CDR3 is built from 15 residues. CDR3 in amino acids: CVSTSGGGYQETQYF. The CDR3 nucleotides read TGTGTCAGCACCTCGGGGGGGGGGTACCAAGAGACCCAGTACTTC.

This clonotype was detected only a few times. V usage is TRBV10-3 and J usage is TRBJ1-6; D might be TRBD1 (5 bases). The CDR3 spans 12 residues. Germline values: CDR1 ENHRY, CDR2 SYGVKD. Trimming removed 10 bases at V and 6 bases at J, with 10 bases between. CDR3 residues: CATGVGNSPLHF. Here the CDR3 DNA reads TGTGCCACGGGGGTGGGTAATTCACCCCTCCACTTT.